Listed below are T cell receptor beta chains from one sample, sequenced in a study of blood T cells in healthy people across ages. In TCRdb, the 5' RACE reads were re-called with MiXCR into one record per CDR3 protein. The repertoire has 800,000 or so distinct CDR3 sequences, less than 60% of them found once; the top ten carry approximately 18%. Material: blood. The receptors derive from a man at least 80 years old in good health. CDR3s include the opening cysteine and the closing phenylalanine or tryptophan.

j_call | v_call | cdr3_aa
TRBJ1-2 | TRBV7-9 | CASSQSGSPYGYTF
TRBJ2-7 | TRBV12-3/TRBV12-4 | CASSFPGQGGEQYF
TRBJ1-1 | TRBV7-2 | CASSPASLEAFF
TRBJ2-7 | TRBV13 | CASSPTGRASYEQYF
TRBJ2-2 | TRBV2 | CASSRTGPNTGELFF
TRBJ1-6 | TRBV15 | CATSSGHGQGVNSPLHF
TRBJ2-5 | TRBV7-2 | CASSRTSGTQETQYF
TRBJ2-1 | TRBV12-3/TRBV12-4 | CASSTPLGEQFF
TRBJ2-2 | TRBV12-3/TRBV12-4 | CASSRTGVAGELFF
TRBJ2-3 | TRBV7-2 | CASSSAPLAGTDTQYF
TRBJ2-7 | TRBV24-1 | CATSSPGVNEQYF
TRBJ2-7 | TRBV7-2 | CASSWDYTYEQYF
TRBJ2-7 | TRBV20-1 | CSATGTSLYEQYF
TRBJ2-3 | TRBV5-5 | CASSTGTSTDTQYF
TRBJ2-4 | TRBV10-3 | CAISVLPGDIQYF
TRBJ1-1 | TRBV12-3/TRBV12-4 | CASSGAGNTEAFF
TRBJ2-6 | TRBV5-5 | CASSSRRTPYSGANVLTF
- | TRBV12-3/TRBV12-4 | CASTLRGQETQYF